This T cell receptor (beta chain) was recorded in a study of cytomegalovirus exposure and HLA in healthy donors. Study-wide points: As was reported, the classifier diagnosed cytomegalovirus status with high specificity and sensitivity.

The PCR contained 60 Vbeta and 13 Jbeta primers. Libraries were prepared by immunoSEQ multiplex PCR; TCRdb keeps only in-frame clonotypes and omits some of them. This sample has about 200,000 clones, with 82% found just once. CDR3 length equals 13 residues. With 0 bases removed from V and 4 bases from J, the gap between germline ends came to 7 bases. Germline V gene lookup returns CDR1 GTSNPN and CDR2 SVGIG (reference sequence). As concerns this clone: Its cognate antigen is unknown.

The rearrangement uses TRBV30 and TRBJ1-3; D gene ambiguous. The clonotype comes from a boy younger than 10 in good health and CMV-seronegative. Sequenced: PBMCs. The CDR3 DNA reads TGTGCCTGGAGTGTACTGAGCGGAAACACCATATATTTT. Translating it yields CAWSVLSGNTIYF. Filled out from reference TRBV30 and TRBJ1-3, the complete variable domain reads SQTIHQWPATLVQPVGSPLSLECTVEGTSNPNLYWYRQAAGRGLQLLFYSVGIGQISSEVPQNLSASRPQDRQFILSSKKLLLSDSGFYLCAWSVLSGNTIYFGEGSWLTVV.